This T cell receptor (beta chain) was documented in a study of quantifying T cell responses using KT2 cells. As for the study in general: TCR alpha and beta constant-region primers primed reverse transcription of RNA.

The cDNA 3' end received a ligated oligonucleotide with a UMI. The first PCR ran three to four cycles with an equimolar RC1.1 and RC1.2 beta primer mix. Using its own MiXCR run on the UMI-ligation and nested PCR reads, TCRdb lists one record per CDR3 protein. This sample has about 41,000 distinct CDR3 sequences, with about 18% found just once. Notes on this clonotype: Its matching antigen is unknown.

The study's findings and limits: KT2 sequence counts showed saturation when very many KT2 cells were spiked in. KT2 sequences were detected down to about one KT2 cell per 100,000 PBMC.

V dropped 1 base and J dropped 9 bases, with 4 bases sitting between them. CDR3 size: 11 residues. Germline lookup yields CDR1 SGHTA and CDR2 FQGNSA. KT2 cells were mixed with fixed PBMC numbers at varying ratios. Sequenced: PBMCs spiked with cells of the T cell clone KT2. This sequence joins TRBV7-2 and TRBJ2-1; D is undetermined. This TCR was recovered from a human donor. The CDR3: CASSLGGEQFF. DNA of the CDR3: TGTGCCAGCAGCTTAGGAGGTGAGCAGTTCTTC.